The next 14 T cell receptor beta chains were all read from a single sample in a study of CD8 T cells in Susac syndrome. Random-hexamer reverse transcription was applied to roughly 0.5 to 1 ug RNA. TCRdb processed the immunoSEQ multiplex PCR reads anew with MiXCR; each CDR3 protein has one entry. The data contain some 110,000 distinct CDR3 sequences, 93% of them singletons. Sample: CD8+ T cells from PBMCs. These receptors all come from a human donor with multiple sclerosis.

The chain carries TRBV24-1 and TRBJ2-2, with 7 bases matching TRBD2. The CDR3 covers 15 residues. The V and J ends lost 7 bases and 1 base, in that order; junction bases with no gene match: 5. CDR1 and CDR2 from the germline V gene are KGHDR and SFDVKD. In nucleotides, the CDR3 is TGTGCCACCAGCCGTGGACTAGTGAACACCGGGGAGCTGTTTTTT. Amino acids: CATSRGLVNTGELFF.

A note on this clonotype: Its ends do not fully match the called genes, so a read error is possible. The chain employs TRBV2 and TRBJ2-2, with TRBD1 matching 9 bases. The germline gives CDR1 SNHLY, CDR2 FYNNEI. The CDR3 length is 10 residues. The CDR3 sequence is CASRQGDLFF. The CDR3 DNA reads TGTGCCAGTAGACAGGGGGACCTGTTTTTT.

The genes are TRBV7-9 and TRBJ2-7; TRBD1 might be the D (6 bases). The CDR3 runs 14 residues. Trimming shortened V by 2 bases and J by 2 bases, and 10 bases separated the two germline ends. CDR1 and CDR2 (germline): SEHNR, FQNEAQ (reference sequence). The CDR3 is CASSLSGETYEQYV. CDR3 nucleotides: TGTGCCAGCAGCTTATCAGGGGAAACCTACGAGCAGTACGTC.

V is TRBV20-1 and J is TRBJ1-5, with a possible D match to TRBD1 (5 bases). V shed 3 bases and J shed 6 bases, with 15 bases lying between them. CDR1 is DFQATT, CDR2 SNEGSKA, per germline (reference sequence). The CDR3 is 14 residues long. The CDR3 region is CSASPGLGSQPQHF. CDR3 sequence (DNA): TGCAGTGCTAGCCCGGGGCTCGGGAGTCAGCCCCAGCATTTT.

The gene calls are TRBV7-3 and TRBJ2-5; 8 bases align to TRBD1. The CDR3 extends over 14 amino acids. Germline CDR1 is SGHTA and CDR2 is FQGTGA. With 6 bases clipped from V and 2 bases from J, the junction kept 5 bases outside the gene matches. Written as DNA, the CDR3 is TGTGCCAGCAGTACAGGGACAGGTCAAGAGACCCAGTACTTC. Translation gives CASSTGTGQETQYF. The complete variable domain, with remaining parts taken from reference TRBV7-3 and TRBJ2-5, reads GAGVSQTPSNKVTEKGKYVELRCDPISGHTALYWYRQSLGQGPEFLIYFQGTGAADDSGLPNDRFFAVRPEGSVSTLKIQRTERGDSAVYLCASSTGTGQETQYFGPGTRLLVL.

The V gene is TRBV5-1, the J gene TRBJ2-1; no reliable D call. Trimming removed 0 bases at V and 8 bases at J, with 12 bases between. In germline, CDR1 is SGHRS, CDR2 YFSETQ. The CDR3 covers 14 residues. The CDR3 sequence is CASSLGFLGDEQFF. The CDR3 bases are TGCGCCAGCAGCTTGGGCTTCCTTGGAGATGAGCAGTTCTTC. The whole variable domain, filled in from reference TRBV5-1 and TRBJ2-1, reads KAGVTQTPRYLIKTRGQQVTLSCSPISGHRSVSWYQQTPGQGLQFLFEYFSETQRNKGNFPGRFSGRQFSNSRSEMNVSTLELGDSALYLCASSLGFLGDEQFFGPGTRLTVL.

This clonotype was picked up a small number of times. The chain is built from TRBV29-1 and TRBJ2-7, with D possibly TRBD1 on 5 matching bases. CDR3 length: 11 residues. In germline, CDR1 is SQVTM, CDR2 ANQGSEA. The germline V and J ends were trimmed by 6 bases and 7 bases, with 13 bases remaining between them. The CDR3 here is CSVKQALEQYF. In DNA form, the CDR3 reads TGCAGCGTAAAACAGGCTCTGGAGCAGTACTTC.

CDR3 loop: CASSQEVGTGYNEQFF. Written as DNA, the CDR3 is TGTGCCAGCAGCCAAGAGGTCGGAACGGGTTACAATGAGCAGTTCTTC. V usage is TRBV14 and J usage is TRBJ2-1, with D hard to call. The CDR3 has 16 residues. The V end was cut by 0 bases, the J end by 4 bases, with 13 bases between. CDR1 is SGHDN, CDR2 FVKESK, per germline.

This chain uses TRBV5-6 with TRBJ2-1; D gene ambiguous. The CDR3 extends over 12 amino acids. Trimming took 0 bases from V and 9 from J, leaving 7 bases between them. Germline CDR1 and CDR2: SGHDT and YYEEEE. CDR3 sequence: CASSLGVGEQFF. CDR3 nucleotide sequence: TGTGCCAGCAGCTTGGGGGTGGGTGAGCAGTTCTTC.

A note on this clonotype: One end of the junction is discordant with germline, which a read error may explain. The V gene is TRBV5-6, the J gene TRBJ1-1; the D gene is possibly TRBD1 (6 bases). This CDR3 is built from 14 residues. The germline CDR1 and CDR2 sequences are SGHDT and YYEEEE. The CDR3 region has the DNA TGTGCCAGCAGCTTTACAGGGCCGAACACTGAAGTTTTCTTT. Translating it yields CASSFTGPNTEVFF.

The V call is TRBV27, the J call TRBJ2-2; D remains unclear. Germline loops: CDR1 MNHEY, CDR2 SMNVEV (reference sequence). Trimming took 3 bases from V and 4 from J, leaving 6 bases between them. CDR3 size: 13 residues. In DNA, the CDR3 is TGTGCCAGCAGTTTTAGCTCCACCGGGGAGCTGTTTTTT. Translated, it gives CASSFSSTGELFF.

The rearrangement links TRBV5-1 to TRBJ2-7; no clear D gene. The V end lost 3 bases, the J end lost 5 bases, and 12 bases lay between the germline ends. Germline CDR1 is SGHRS and CDR2 is YFSETQ. The CDR3 runs 13 residues. The CDR3 protein is CASSSRVGNEQYF. The CDR3, as DNA: TGCGCCAGCAGCTCCCGGGTGGGTAACGAGCAGTACTTC.

V and J are TRBV20-1 and TRBJ2-7; D might be TRBD2 (5 bases). The V end lost 0 bases, the J end lost 4 bases, and 16 bases lay between the germline ends. Germline V gives CDR1 DFQATT, CDR2 SNEGSKA (reference sequence). This CDR3 is built from 15 residues. The CDR3 sequence is CSARENSPRGYEQYF. The CDR3 DNA follows: TGCAGTGCTAGAGAAAACAGCCCGCGCGGGTACGAGCAGTACTTC.

This rearrangement joins TRBV5-6 to TRBJ1-1; possibly TRBD1 for D (5 bases). CDR3 length equals 15 residues. The germline CDR1 and CDR2 sequences are SGHDT and YYEEEE. Trimming took 0 bases from V and 5 from J, leaving 14 bases between them. CDR3 region: CASSLVGGAGTEAFF. The CDR3 DNA reads as TGTGCCAGCAGCTTGGTCGGTGGGGCTGGGACTGAAGCTTTCTTT.